The clone carrying this T cell receptor (beta chain) appeared a few times. Antigen specificity is unknown. The sample is drawn from a study of T cells in localized non-small cell lung cancer. Sequenced by immunoSEQ multiplex PCR; TCRdb stores in-frame clones only, minus some. This repertoire shows fewer than 3,500 clones, 25% to 35% found once; its top ten account for less than 20%. Overall study results and limits: Adjacent lung had a median around 60 of the 100 largest tumor clones. Maximal T cell clonality occurred in uninvolved adjacent lung, with tumor ranking below it.

The sample here was lung tumor tissue, taken before any cancer treatment. This sequence was found in a female donor aged 60 or older with stage II squamous cell lung carcinoma.

CDR3 sequence: CAIGSGGGQPQHF. CDR3 DNA: TGTGCCATCGGGTCAGGGGGAGGTCAGCCCCAGCATTTT. J is TRBJ1-5 and V is TRBV6-8; 7 bases line up with TRBD1. V shed 10 bases, J shed 6 bases, and the junction held 9 bases outside the gene matches. CDR1 and CDR2 (germline): MNHGY, SAAAGT. The CDR3 length is 13 residues.